Sequencing of this T cell receptor beta chain was carried out in a study of cytomegalovirus exposure and HLA in healthy donors. The CDR3 has 15 residues. Trimming cost V 6 bases and J 8 bases; bases outside gene matches: 12. Germline CDR1 MNHEY, CDR2 SVGAGI. 13 Jbeta primers and 60 Vbeta primers were used for the PCR. The assay was immunoSEQ multiplex PCR, and TCRdb's table has in-frame clones only and misses some. The sample has around 100,000 clones; approximately 70% are singletons. This receptor was identified in a man aged 35-49 years in good health and CMV-seropositive. This chain links TRBV6-5 with TRBJ1-2; the match to TRBD1 covers 10 bases. Sequencing used PBMCs. The CDR3 is CASRAAGTGERGYTF. The CDR3 DNA follows: TGTGCCAGCAGAGCCGCCGGGACAGGGGAACGCGGCTACACCTTC.